The rows below give T cell receptor beta chains drawn from one sample of a study of cytomegalovirus exposure and HLA in healthy donors. TCRdb keeps only in-frame clones here, not all; method: immunoSEQ multiplex PCR. In the table there are about 83,000 clones, just over 70% of which are singletons. Sequencing input: PBMCs. The origin of the receptors is a man in his sixties in good health and CMV-seronegative. CDR3s include the opening cysteine and the closing phenylalanine or tryptophan. D genes are given only for firm matches. Part of the rows lack a size; the others show once, few, many or a class for expanded clones.

>.|TRBJ2-1|.|15|TRBV15
CATSIDRTTRDEQFF
TGTGCCACCAGCATAGACCGGACTACCCGGGATGAGCAGTTCTTC
>.|TRBJ1-2|.|15|TRBV19
CASSISTQGNYGYTF
TGTGCCAGTAGTATCAGTACCCAGGGAAACTATGGCTACACCTTC
>.|TRBJ2-7|TRBD1|13|TRBV2
CASNRDRAYEQYF
TGTGCCAGCAACCGGGACAGGGCCTACGAGCAGTACTTC
>.|TRBJ2-1|TRBD2|15|TRBV14
CASSQLSGSPRKQFF
TGTGCCAGCAGCCAACTTAGCGGGAGCCCGAGGAAACAGTTCTTC
>.|TRBJ2-7|TRBD2|14|TRBV5-1
CASSPTSGSYEQYF
TGCGCCAGCAGCCCGACTAGCGGGTCCTACGAGCAGTACTTC
>.|TRBJ2-1|.|14|TRBV7-9
CASSPGATYNEQFF
TGTGCCAGCAGCCCGGGAGCGACTTACAATGAGCAGTTCTTC
>.|TRBJ2-7|.|14|TRBV19
CASSIGSPSYEQYF
TGTGCCAGTAGTATAGGCAGTCCCTCCTACGAGCAGTACTTC
>.|TRBJ2-1|.|15|TRBV2
CASRPLSGSYNEQFF
TGTGCCAGCAGGCCCCTCTCTGGCAGTTACAATGAGCAGTTCTTC
>.|TRBJ1-5|TRBD1|14|TRBV18
CASSLQGVGQPQHF
TGTGCCAGCTCACTACAGGGGGTGGGTCAGCCCCAGCATTTT
>few|TRBJ1-2|TRBD1|15|TRBV18
CASSPERRQGYGYTF
TGTGCCAGCTCACCAGAGAGGAGACAGGGCTATGGCTACACCTTC
>few|TRBJ2-5|TRBD1|17|TRBV7-9
CASSLALRRQGRETQYF
TGTGCCAGCAGCTTAGCGCTAAGGAGACAGGGGAGGGAGACCCAGTACTTC
>.|TRBJ1-2|TRBD1|14|TRBV7-2
CASTTDRGFYGYTF
TGTGCCAGCACCACAGACAGGGGCTTCTATGGCTACACCTTC
>.|TRBJ1-2|.|13|TRBV10-3
CAISLGADYGYTF
TGTGCCATCAGTTTGGGGGCTGACTATGGCTACACCTTC
>once|TRBJ2-3|.|15|TRBV7-9
CASSLGDISTDTQYF
TGTGCCAGCAGCTTGGGGGACATCAGCACAGATACGCAGTATTTT
>few|TRBJ2-1|TRBD1|15|TRBV6-6
CASSPRDRVYNEQFF
TGTGCCAGCAGTCCCCGGGACAGGGTTTACAATGAGCAGTTCTTC
>.|TRBJ2-1|TRBD2|17|TRBV28
CASSSRLLAGPNNEQFF
TGTGCCAGCAGTTCCCGCTTACTAGCGGGGCCAAACAATGAGCAGTTCTTC
>.|TRBJ1-1|TRBD1|12|TRBV6-5
CATMTGDDEAFF
TGTGCCACCATGACAGGGGATGATGAAGCTTTCTTT
>.|TRBJ1-6|.|13|TRBV5-4
CASSLAHQEQLTF
TGTGCCAGCAGCTTGGCGCATCAGGAACAGTTGACATTT
>.|TRBJ1-1|.|12|TRBV18
CASSPAGNEAFF
TGTGCCAGCTCACCGGCGGGAAATGAAGCTTTCTTT
>.|TRBJ1-2|TRBD1|14|TRBV7-9
CASTPGTGNYGYTF
TGTGCCAGCACCCCAGGGACAGGGAACTATGGCTACACCTTC
>.|TRBJ2-5|TRBD2|19|TRBV7-2
CASSLVAQGTSGRGETQYF
TGTGCCAGCAGCTTAGTGGCGCAGGGAACTAGCGGGAGGGGGGAGACCCAGTACTTC
>.|TRBJ1-1|.|11|TRBV5-6
CASSSGLRAFF
TGTGCCAGCAGCTCGGGACTGCGCGCTTTCTTT
>few|TRBJ2-3|TRBD1|16|TRBV5-1
CASSRSGTVVTDTQYF
TGCGCCAGCAGCCGTTCCGGGACAGTTGTCACAGATACGCAGTATTTT
>few|TRBJ2-5|.|11|TRBV7-2
CASSSRETQYF
TGTGCCAGCAGCTCCCGAGAGACCCAGTACTTC
>few|TRBJ2-1|.|10|TRBV29-1
CSGTTNEQFF
TGCAGCGGGACTACGAATGAGCAGTTCTTC
>few|TRBJ2-1|.|13|TRBV7-2
CASSFRDYNEQFF
TGTGCCAGCAGCTTCCGGGACTACAATGAGCAGTTCTTC
>.|TRBJ2-7|TRBD1|15|TRBV7-2
CASSLTGGYSYEQYF
TGTGCCAGCAGCTTGACAGGGGGTTACTCCTACGAGCAGTACTTC
>.|TRBJ1-2|TRBD1|18|TRBV5-1
CASSSLTLRDRGLHGYTF
TGCGCCAGCAGCTCCCTTACTCTCCGGGACAGGGGTTTGCATGGCTACACCTTC
>.|TRBJ2-5|TRBD1|13|TRBV28
CASSRDRGETQYF
TGTGCCAGCAGTCGGGACAGGGGTGAGACCCAGTACTTC
>.|TRBJ2-7|.|13|TRBV7-2
CASSLKGQDEQYF
TGTGCCAGCAGCTTGAAGGGGCAGGACGAGCAGTACTTC
>.|TRBJ2-7|TRBD2|14|TRBV7-9
CASSFLGLEGEQYF
TGTGCCAGCAGCTTCCTTGGACTAGAGGGCGAGCAGTACTTC
>.|TRBJ1-2|.|12|TRBV29-1
CSVEDGGTGYTF
TGCAGCGTTGAAGATGGGGGCACTGGCTACACCTTC
>.|TRBJ2-7|TRBD2|14|TRBV6-1
CASSSPGTRNEQYF
TGTGCCAGCAGTTCCCCCGGGACTAGAAACGAGCAGTACTTC
>.|TRBJ1-3|.|16|TRBV4-2
CASSQDGEGSGNTIYF
TGTGCCAGCAGCCAAGATGGGGAGGGCTCTGGAAACACCATATATTTT
>.|TRBJ2-7|.|11|TRBV20-1
CSAAPLDEQYF
TGCAGTGCAGCCCCGTTGGACGAGCAGTACTTC
>.|TRBJ1-2|TRBD1|11|TRBV29-1
CSSAGQGSYTF
TGCAGCTCCGCGGGACAGGGAAGCTACACCTTC
>.|TRBJ2-7|.|14|TRBV6-5
CASSELGARYEQYF
TGTGCCAGCAGCGAGCTGGGGGCGCGCTACGAGCAGTACTTC
>.|TRBJ1-5|TRBD1|15|TRBV13
CASSHGTGGNQPQHF
TGTGCCAGCAGCCATGGGACAGGGGGCAATCAGCCCCAGCATTTT
>.|TRBJ1-2|TRBD1|15|TRBV19
CASSVTPGQGASYTF
TGTGCCAGTAGTGTGACCCCGGGACAGGGGGCGAGCTACACCTTC
>.|TRBJ2-1|.|14|TRBV6-5
CASSYSVRGNEQFF
TGTGCCAGCAGTTACTCTGTTCGGGGAAATGAGCAGTTCTTC
>.|TRBJ1-1|.|14|TRBV5-8
CASGYRRGNTEAFF
TGTGCCAGCGGATATCGTAGGGGGAACACTGAAGCTTTCTTT
>.|TRBJ2-5|.|15|TRBV5-1
CASSLEGRALETQYF
TGCGCCAGCAGCTTGGAAGGCAGGGCCCTAGAGACCCAGTACTTC
>.|TRBJ1-3|.|15|TRBV5-4
CASSPTPSSGNTIYF
TGTGCCAGCAGCCCGACACCGAGCTCTGGAAACACCATATATTTT
>once|TRBJ2-7|TRBD1|17|TRBV5-1
CASSLTSSGQGAYEQYF
TGCGCCAGCAGCTTAACTTCTTCGGGACAGGGGGCCTACGAGCAGTACTTC
>.|TRBJ2-5|.|14|TRBV5-1
CASSLGDTQETQYF
TGCGCCAGCAGCTTGGGCGACACACAAGAGACCCAGTACTTC
>.|TRBJ2-5|TRBD2|12|TRBV10-3
CAAGMEGTTPDF
TGTGCCGCGGGGATGGAGGGGACTACGCCAGACTTC
>.|TRBJ2-5|.|14|TRBV2
CASSDGGPKETQYF
TGTGCCAGCAGTGACGGGGGTCCGAAAGAGACCCAGTACTTC
>few|TRBJ2-3|.|16|TRBV6-6
CASSYLAGTSTDTQYF
TGTGCCAGCAGTTACCTGGCAGGGACTAGCACAGATACGCAGTATTTT
>.|TRBJ1-5|TRBD1|13|TRBV19
CASGQDSNQPQHF
TGTGCCAGCGGACAGGATAGCAATCAGCCCCAGCATTTT
>few|TRBJ2-1|TRBD2|18|TRBV27
CASSLRFGTSGGAGEQFF
TGTGCCAGCAGTTTAAGGTTTGGGACTAGCGGGGGGGCAGGTGAGCAGTTCTTC
>.|TRBJ2-5|.|13|TRBV6-1
CASRENLEETQYF
TGTGCCAGCAGGGAAAACCTTGAGGAGACCCAGTACTTC
>.|TRBJ2-3|.|17|TRBV21-1
CASSKDRLLLATDTQYF
TGTGCCAGCAGCAAAGATAGACTACTATTAGCCACAGATACGCAGTATTTT
>.|TRBJ1-5|TRBD1|15|TRBV7-2
CASSQGVRADQPQHF
TGTGCCAGCAGCCAGGGGGTCAGGGCGGATCAGCCCCAGCATTTT